These 27 T cell receptor beta chains originate from one sample sequenced in a study of CXCR3-negative and CXCR3-positive naive CD8 T cells. Study findings and constraints: CXCR3-positive naive cells had more hydrophobic TRB CDR3s than CXCR3-negative naive cells.

UMI-labeled 5' RACE TRB cDNA libraries were prepared from the cells. After re-calling the 5' RACE reads, TCRdb lists one entry per CDR3 protein, DNA absent. The sample includes around 120,000 distinct CDR3 sequences. For these TCRs, the target antigens are not known. The sample consisted of naive CXCR3+ CD8+ T cells from blood. Subset described: CD45RO-CCR7+CD27+CD95- naive CD8+ T cells expressing CXCR3 (TNR3+). All receptors derive from a human donor in good health. Some clones in this sample may be carry-over from other donors' samples.

V usage is TRBV27 and J usage is TRBJ1-1; TCRdb designates TRBD1, a call that cannot be tested without DNA. The germline V gene has CDR1 MNHEY and CDR2 SMNVEV (reference sequence). CDR3 length: 14 residues. This CDR3 reads CASSLQGSNTEAFF.

The chain joins TRBV4-3 to TRBJ2-7; TCRdb lists TRBD2, though no DNA is available to test this call. This CDR3 is built from 15 residues. Germline V CDR1 and CDR2: LGHNA, YSLEER. The CDR3 region is CASSQDRAEAYEQYF.

V usage is TRBV5-5 and J usage is TRBJ2-7; the TRBD1 assignment by TCRdb is unverifiable without DNA. CDR1 and CDR2 (germline): SGHKS, YYEKEE (reference sequence). This CDR3 has 15 amino acids. The CDR3 reads CASSYSGQGHYEQYF.

The rearrangement links TRBV20-1 to TRBJ1-1. Per germline, CDR1 DFQATT and CDR2 SNEGSKA (reference sequence). The CDR3 has 15 amino acids. The CDR3: CSARRSGTAGTEAFF.

The chain carries TRBV7-9 and TRBJ2-1; TCRdb lists TRBD1, though no DNA is available to test this call. This CDR3 spans 15 amino acids. CDR1 SEHNR and CDR2 FQNEAQ come from the germline V gene (reference sequence). The chain's CDR3 is CASSPLRGLDNEQFF. The variable domain in full, with the rest retrieved from reference TRBV7-9 and TRBJ2-1, is DTGVSQNPRHKITKRGQNVTFRCDPISEHNRLYWYRQTLGQGPEFLTYFQNEAQLEKSRLLSDRFSAERPKGSFSTLEIQRTEQGDSAMYLCASSPLRGLDNEQFFGPGTRLTVL.

The chain combines TRBV7-8 with TRBJ2-5; with no DNA, the TCRdb D assignment of TRBD1 cannot be verified. Germline V gene data show CDR1 as SGHVS and CDR2 as FQNEAQ. The CDR3 spans 16 residues. CDR3 loop: CASSHFPGPPQETQYF. The full variable domain, its missing parts supplied by reference TRBV7-8 and TRBJ2-5, is GAGVSQSPRYKVAKRGQDVALRCDPISGHVSLFWYQQALGQGPEFLTYFQNEAQLDKSGLPSDRFFAERPEGSVSTLKIQRTQQEDSAVYLCASSHFPGPPQETQYFGPGTRLLVL.

This chain uses TRBV7-9 with TRBJ2-1; TCRdb designates TRBD2, a call that cannot be tested without DNA. Germline V gives CDR1 SEHNR, CDR2 FQNEAQ (reference sequence). This CDR3 is built from 19 residues. Here the CDR3 reads CASSPPLLVASGKDNEQFF.

The chain couples TRBV29-1 to TRBJ2-2; TCRdb proposes TRBD1, but this gene call is untestable without DNA. CDR1 is SQVTM, CDR2 ANQGSEA, per germline. The CDR3 spans 15 residues. The CDR3 sequence is CSVNAGTGDTGELFF.

The chain couples TRBV7-9 to TRBJ1-5; TCRdb outputs TRBD1, but without DNA this stays unchecked. The CDR3 covers 14 residues. Germline-derived CDR1 and CDR2 are SEHNR and FQNEAQ (reference sequence). CDR3 sequence reads: CASSQFEGGQPQHF.

This chain joins TRBV4-1 and TRBJ2-2. CDR1 and CDR2 from the germline V gene are MGHRA and YSYEKL. The CDR3 length is 18 residues. CDR3 loop: CASSQDTTTAVGTGELFF.

This chain links TRBV21-1 with TRBJ2-3. TRBV21-1 is assigned pseudogene status. The CDR3 is made up of 14 amino acids. CDR3 sequence reads: CATKAGINTDTQYF.

This chain uses TRBV2 with TRBJ2-1; the TCRdb D gene call, TRBD1, has no DNA to confirm it. The CDR3 runs to 15 residues. Looked up from germline, CDR1 is SNHLY and CDR2 is FYNNEI. Here the CDR3 reads CASSEARGFYNEQFF.

The chain links TRBV7-9 to TRBJ1-1; the D call from TCRdb, TRBD1, cannot be confirmed without DNA. In germline, CDR1 is SEHNR, CDR2 FQNEAQ (reference sequence). CDR3 length: 12 residues. The CDR3 sequence is CASSQDSTEAFF. Together with reference TRBV7-9 and TRBJ1-1, the CDR3 gives the full variable domain: DTGVSQNPRHKITKRGQNVTFRCDPISEHNRLYWYRQTLGQGPEFLTYFQNEAQLEKSRLLSDRFSAERPKGSFSTLEIQRTEQGDSAMYLCASSQDSTEAFFGQGTRLTVV.

The chain employs TRBV4-1 and TRBJ1-6. CDR1 is MGHRA, CDR2 YSYEKL, per germline. This CDR3 spans 14 amino acids. This CDR3 is CASSQEEGNSPLHF.

V gene TRBV7-8 combines with J gene TRBJ2-7; TCRdb reports TRBD2, a call that lacks DNA to check it against. This CDR3 comprises 16 residues. Germline-derived CDR1 and CDR2 are SGHVS and FQNEAQ. This CDR3 reads CASSLVGGGRPHEQYF.

The chain links TRBV5-1 to TRBJ1-5; TCRdb outputs TRBD1, but without DNA this stays unchecked. The germline gives CDR1 SGHRS, CDR2 YFSETQ. The CDR3 extends over 15 amino acids. CDR3 region: CASSFSGDSNQPQHF.

This chain links TRBV4-1 with TRBJ2-7; TCRdb gives TRBD1 as the D gene, but with no DNA this cannot be confirmed. The V gene's germline CDR1 is MGHRA and CDR2 YSYEKL. The length of the CDR3 is 15 residues. The CDR3 loop is CASSQEDRGLYEQYF.

The rearrangement uses TRBV12-3 or TRBV12-4 and TRBJ2-1; absent DNA, TCRdb's TRBD2 call cannot be checked. This CDR3 comprises 15 residues. CDR3 amino acids: CASNSVSGNFDEQFF.

The chain couples TRBV7-2 to TRBJ2-7; the TCRdb D gene call, TRBD1, has no DNA to confirm it. CDR3 size: 15 residues. CDR1 and CDR2 (germline): SGHTA, FQGNSA. CDR3 loop: CASSLTGMVHYEQYF. The complete variable domain, with remaining parts taken from reference TRBV7-2 and TRBJ2-7, reads GAGVSQSPSNKVTEKGKDVELRCDPISGHTALYWYRQSLGQGLEFLIYFQGNSAPDKSGLPSDRFSAERTGGSVSTLTIQRTQQEDSAVYLCASSLTGMVHYEQYFGPGTRLTVT.

V is TRBV5-6 and J is TRBJ2-7; with no DNA, the TCRdb D assignment of TRBD1 cannot be verified. This CDR3 is built from 15 residues. CDR1 is SGHDT, CDR2 YYEEEE, per germline. The CDR3 sequence: CASSVTGAPSYEQYF. The entire variable domain, with the rest obtained from reference TRBV5-6 and TRBJ2-7, is as follows: DAGVTQSPTHLIKTRGQQVTLRCSPKSGHDTVSWYQQALGQGPQFIFQYYEEEERQRGNFPDRFSGHQFPNYSSELNVNALLLGDSALYLCASSVTGAPSYEQYFGPGTRLTVT.

The chain recombines TRBV28 with TRBJ2-3; TCRdb calls TRBD1, which cannot be checked without DNA. Germline CDR1 reads MDHEN; CDR2 reads SYDVKM. The CDR3 covers 16 residues. This chain's CDR3 is CASSLYRVQGQDTQYF.

This chain joins TRBV12-3 or TRBV12-4 and TRBJ2-5. This CDR3 comprises 14 residues. CDR3 sequence: CASSFGKWGETQYF.

The chain combines TRBV9 with TRBJ1-4. Germline V gene sequence: CDR1 SGDLS, CDR2 YYNGEE. The CDR3 length is 14 residues. Here the CDR3 reads CASSGGLTSEKLFF.

This chain links TRBV7-2 with TRBJ1-1. The germline V gene has CDR1 SGHTA and CDR2 FQGNSA. The CDR3 is 14 amino acids. CDR3 in amino acids: CASSLMEGGTEAFF.

This chain connects TRBV5-1 to TRBJ2-7. This CDR3 comprises 15 residues. Per the germline V gene, CDR1 is SGHRS and CDR2 is YFSETQ. The CDR3: CASSLDRGIGYEQYF.

V usage is TRBV5-1 and J usage is TRBJ1-1. The CDR3 is 12 amino acids. Germline assignment: CDR1 SGHRS and CDR2 YFSETQ. This chain's CDR3 is CASTSDRTEAFF.

This chain's CDR3 is CASSYMGSAQETQYF. V and J are TRBV6-5 and TRBJ2-5. CDR3 length: 15 residues. Germline CDR1 and CDR2: MNHEY and SVGAGI.